The TCR beta chain under discussion was sequenced for a study of shared clonotypes between healthy human individuals. Note on this clone: In the same sample, other DNA sequences code for this CDR3.

Here immunoSEQ multiplex PCR was the method, and the copy in TCRdb shows in-frame clones only, minus some. The sample gives about 2.3 million clones, approximately 90% of which show up once; 0.37% is in the top ten. Between the trimmed V and J ends, which lost 6 bases and 0 bases, there was a span of 6 bases. CDR1 and CDR2 (germline): KGHSH, LQKENI. The CDR3 runs to 12 residues. The sample consisted of naive CD4+ T cells from PBMCs. Subset defined: CD45RA+ positively selected. The chain links TRBV18 to TRBJ2-7; D not resolved. The source of this sequence is a man aged 18 to 30 in good health. Some clones in this sample may be carry-over from other donors' samples. This CDR3 reads CASSPSSYEQYF. For the CDR3, the DNA is TGTGCCAGCTCGCCGAGCTCCTACGAGCAGTACTTC.